This T cell receptor beta chain was recovered during a study of shared clonotypes between healthy human individuals. Study-level background: Aged 18 to 49, the donors were two women and a few men. CD8 memory received one plate per donor, CD8 naive two, CD4 memory three and CD4 naive three.

Samples underwent the assay at deep level. Data came from immunoSEQ multiplex PCR; TCRdb stores just in-frame clones and leaves some out. The sample contains about 820,000 clones, almost 95% of which appear only once. The naive CD8 fraction comprised CD45RO-negative cells positively selected for CCR7 and excluded terminally differentiated effector memory CD45RA+ cells. Donation came from healthy HIV-negative adults that had no recent acute infections or vaccinations. As regards this clone: An end of the junction does not agree with germline; a read error may underlie this.

Germline CDR1 is SQVTM and CDR2 is ANQGSEA. The CDR3 has 13 amino acids. The sequence was obtained from a man aged 30 to 45 in good health. Sequencing was performed on naive CD8+ T cells sorted from blood. The chain is built from TRBV29-1 and TRBJ2-6; D possibly matches TRBD1 or TRBD2 (5 bases each). CDR3 in DNA: TGCAGCGTGGCCCCGCTGGGGGACAACGTCCTGACTTTC. Encoded protein: CSVAPLGDNVLTF. The variable domain in full, completed from reference TRBV29-1 and TRBJ2-6, reads SAVISQKPSRDICQRGTSLTIQCQVDSQVTMMFWYRQQPGQSLTLIATANQGSEATYESGFVIDKFPISRPNLTFSTLTVSNMSPEDSSIYLCSVAPLGDNVLTFGAGSRLTVL.